This entry lists 32 T cell receptor beta chains sequenced from one sample in a study of patients and donors after allogeneic stem cell transplantation. TCRdb analysed the RT-PCR reads with MiXCR anew, one entry per CDR3 protein. In the table there are more than 850,000 distinct CDR3 sequences, about a sixth of which are singletons. The sample consisted of blood, either unsorted or a sorted T cell fraction (not recorded which). The receptor set was obtained from a human donor who was either an allogeneic HSCT recipient or a stem cell or donor lymphocyte infusion donor (not recorded which). It is not recorded whose cells these are; they may come from a transplant donor.

This clonotype was picked up a small number of times. This rearrangement joins TRBV7-9 to TRBJ2-2; TRBD2 matches 10 bases. V shed 5 bases and J 4 bases; nucleotides not matched to a gene: 7. CDR3 length: 16 amino acids. The germline gives CDR1 SEHNR, CDR2 FQNEAQ (reference sequence). CDR3 nucleotides: TGTGCCAGCAGCCAGACTAGCGGGCGGGGCACCGGGGAGCTGTTTTTT. Translating gives CASSQTSGRGTGELFF.

This clonotype was found a few times. The CDR3 here is CASSQDGFFVQFF. DNA of the CDR3: TGCGCCAGCAGCCAAGATGGCTTCTTCGTGCAGTTCTTC. The genes are TRBV4-1 and TRBJ2-1; D is unclear. Germline CDR1 and CDR2: MGHRA and YSYEKL. CDR3 length: 13 amino acids. The ends were cut back, 0 bases at V and 12 bases at J, with 12 bases in the middle.

This clonotype showed up just a few times. This sequence joins TRBV24-1 and TRBJ2-3; the D call may be TRBD1 or TRBD2 (5 bases each). The CDR3 has 13 residues. Germline-derived CDR1 and CDR2 are KGHDR and SFDVKD. V was shortened by 9 bases and J by 6 bases, with 15 bases between the two germline ends. DNA of the CDR3: TGTGCCACCTGTCGAGGGGCAGGGGATACGCAGTATTTT. Translating gives CATCRGAGDTQYF.

This clonotype occurred a few times. The chain carries TRBV6-1 and TRBJ2-3; unclear D gene. The germline V gene encodes CDR1 MNHNS and CDR2 SASEGT. Between the trimmed V and J ends, which lost 5 bases and 2 bases, there was a span of 17 bases. The CDR3 runs to 16 residues. In nucleotides, the CDR3 is TGTGCCAGCAGTCCCCTGGTCACGGTATCCACAGATACGCAGTATTTT. Protein product: CASSPLVTVSTDTQYF.

This chain connects TRBV18 to TRBJ1-3; D possibly corresponds to TRBD1 (5 bases). In germline, CDR1 is KGHSH, CDR2 LQKENI. V lost 2 bases and J lost 4, with 12 bases in between. The length of the CDR3 is 15 residues. Here the CDR3 reads CASSPAQGMGNTIYF. For the CDR3, the DNA is TGTGCCAGCTCACCAGCGCAGGGTATGGGAAACACCATATATTTT.

The chain has TRBV12-3 or TRBV12-4 and TRBJ2-1; 7 bases match TRBD2. The CDR3 is 13 amino acids. V lost 6 bases and J lost 9; bases outside the gene matches: 8. CDR3 amino acids: CASSQGRASEQFF. As DNA, the CDR3 is TGTGCCAGCAGCCAAGGGAGGGCCTCTGAGCAGTTCTTC.

In this sample, this clonotype turned up many times. V usage is TRBV5-1 and J usage is TRBJ1-1; weak D call: TRBD1 (5 bases). CDR1 and CDR2 from the germline V gene are SGHRS and YFSETQ. The V end was cut by 0 bases, the J end by 2 bases, with 11 bases between. The CDR3 totals 15 residues. The DNA of the CDR3 is TGCGCCAGCAGCTTGGTGCCAGGACAAAACACTGAAGCTTTCTTT. As protein: CASSLVPGQNTEAFF. The full variable domain, rest sourced from reference TRBV5-1 and TRBJ1-1, is KAGVTQTPRYLIKTRGQQVTLSCSPISGHRSVSWYQQTPGQGLQFLFEYFSETQRNKGNFPGRFSGRQFSNSRSEMNVSTLELGDSALYLCASSLVPGQNTEAFFGQGTRLTVV.

The V call is TRBV20-1, the J call TRBJ1-2; the match to TRBD1 covers 10 bases. Looked up from germline, CDR1 is DFQATT and CDR2 is SNEGSKA (reference sequence). There are 22 residues in the CDR3. V gave up 0 bases and J gave up 5 bases; unmatched junction bases: 27. CDR3 in DNA: TGCAGTGCTAGAGATCGGACAGGGGGACGTTTCGGGGGACGGGAAACGTTATATGGCTACACCTTC. Residues: CSARDRTGGRFGGRETLYGYTF.

In its sample, this clonotype was seen many times. The chain links TRBV9 to TRBJ1-5; maybe TRBD1 (5 bases). CDR3 length: 13 amino acids. The germline gives CDR1 SGDLS, CDR2 YYNGEE. Trimming stripped 1 base from V and 6 bases from J, with 8 bases between. This CDR3 reads CASSVSGGQPQHF. CDR3 sequence (DNA): TGTGCCAGCAGCGTATCTGGGGGTCAGCCCCAGCATTTT.

This clonotype turned up a few times. The V call is TRBV20-1, the J call TRBJ2-1; TRBD2 is a possible D gene (5 bases). The CDR3 length is 16 residues. Germline V lookup: CDR1 DFQATT, CDR2 SNEGSKA (reference sequence). Trimming took off 0 bases at V and 1 base at J, with 13 bases between the two ends. CDR3 in DNA: TGCAGTGCTAGAGATCTAGTACTAGTTTCCTACAATGAGCAGTTCTTC. Translation: CSARDLVLVSYNEQFF.

This clonotype was observed a handful of times. The chain recombines TRBV12-3 or TRBV12-4 with TRBJ2-3; 9 nucleotides match TRBD2. The CDR3 has 17 amino acids. Losses at the gene ends were 2 bases for V and 4 bases for J; bases not matched to a gene: 10. CDR3 sequence: CASSLPLAGPAADTQYF. CDR3 nucleotide sequence: TGTGCCAGCAGTTTACCCCTAGCGGGGCCTGCAGCAGATACGCAGTATTTT.

This clonotype occurred a few times. The chain combines TRBV20-1 with TRBJ1-4; the D gene is possibly TRBD1 (6 bases). The CDR3 extends over 16 amino acids. V was shortened by 0 bases and J by 6 bases, with 17 bases between the two germline ends. Germline V gives CDR1 DFQATT, CDR2 SNEGSKA (reference sequence). The CDR3 is CSARDRNRVHDEKLFF. In DNA, the CDR3 is TGCAGTGCTAGAGACCGGAACAGGGTACACGATGAAAAACTGTTTTTT.

This clonotype has ten or more counts. The V call is TRBV29-1, the J call TRBJ1-2, with D uncertain. Germline V gives CDR1 SQVTM, CDR2 ANQGSEA. The CDR3 has 12 amino acids. V lost 6 bases, J lost 5 bases, and 13 bases lay in between. CDR3 loop: CSVIQEFYGYTF. The CDR3, as DNA: TGCAGCGTCATACAAGAATTTTATGGCTACACCTTC.

This clonotype was recorded a few times. The chain has TRBV11-1 and TRBJ1-6; 7 bases align to TRBD1. V shed 4 bases and J 11 bases; nucleotides not matched to a gene: 8. This CDR3 region has 14 residues. Per the germline V gene, CDR1 is SGHAT and CDR2 is FQDESV (reference sequence). CDR3 DNA sequence: TGTGCCAGCAGCTCATCGGACAGGACCCCACCCCTCCACTTT. It translates to CASSSSDRTPPLHF.

This clonotype was seen just once. This rearrangement joins TRBV14 to TRBJ2-7; no clear D gene. Per the germline V gene, CDR1 is SGHDN and CDR2 is FVKESK. V was cut by 1 base and J by 6 bases, with 13 bases left in between. The CDR3 length is 14 residues. CDR3 coding DNA: TGTGCCAGCAGCCAAGTCGGGCCGGTGCGCGAGCAGTACTTC. It yields the protein CASSQVGPVREQYF.

This clonotype was detected a few times. The chain employs TRBV6-1 and TRBJ2-3; 7 nucleotides line up with TRBD1. The CDR3 contains 15 residues. The germline V gene encodes CDR1 MNHNS and CDR2 SASEGT. Trimming cost V 5 bases and J 1 base; bases outside gene matches: 6. The CDR3 here is CASSLTGVGTDTQYF. Written as DNA, the CDR3 is TGTGCCAGCAGTCTCACAGGGGTGGGCACAGATACGCAGTATTTT.

The chain recombines TRBV18 with TRBJ1-5; TRBD1 agrees at 8 bases. Trimming removed 6 bases from V and 6 bases from J; junction bases left unmatched: 7. Germline V gene lookup returns CDR1 KGHSH and CDR2 LQKENI. The CDR3 covers 14 residues. The chain's CDR3 is CASSGDRGGQPQHF. Written as DNA, the CDR3 is TGTGCCAGCTCCGGAGACAGGGGTGGTCAGCCCCAGCATTTT.

This chain connects TRBV7-8 to TRBJ1-5, with 8 nucleotides matching TRBD1. The germline V gene encodes CDR1 SGHVS and CDR2 FQNEAQ. The CDR3 sequence is 15 residues long. Losses at the gene ends were 4 bases for V and 6 bases for J; bases not matched to a gene: 8. The CDR3 here is CASSSTQGAGQPQHF. The DNA of the CDR3 is TGTGCCAGCAGCTCAACGCAGGGGGCGGGTCAGCCCCAGCATTTT.

The chain has TRBV5-1 and TRBJ2-5; no clear D gene. V lost 0 bases and J lost 1, with 13 bases in between. The germline V gene has CDR1 SGHRS and CDR2 YFSETQ. This CDR3 comprises 16 residues. The CDR3 region has the DNA TGCGCCAGCAGCTTGGGGCCCCCCGATATCCAAGAGACCCAGTACTTC. Translated: CASSLGPPDIQETQYF.

Only a few counts were recorded for this clonotype. The rearrangement joins TRBV12-3 or TRBV12-4 to TRBJ2-7; D not resolved. The V end was cut by 3 bases, the J end by 3 bases, with 9 bases between. The length of the CDR3 is 13 residues. DNA of the CDR3: TGTGCCAGCAGTTTTCGTCAGTTCTACGAGCAGTACTTC. It encodes CASSFRQFYEQYF.

This rearrangement joins TRBV4-3 to TRBJ1-1; no clear D gene. Germline CDR1 reads LGHNA; CDR2 reads YSLEER. This CDR3 region has 15 residues. V shed 3 bases and J shed 4 bases, with 15 bases lying between them. CDR3 nucleotides: TGCGCCAGCAGCCACGGCAACCGGGGTGGCACTGAAGCTTTCTTT. This encodes CASSHGNRGGTEAFF.

In this sample, this clonotype turned up a few times. The chain employs TRBV20-1 and TRBJ1-5; 9 bases are a match to TRBD1. CDR1 is DFQATT and CDR2 is SNEGSKA in the germline V gene (reference sequence). V dropped 3 bases and J dropped 6; count of bases not matched to a gene: 3. The CDR3 is 13 amino acids. The CDR3 here is CSASTGGFQPQHF. For the CDR3, the DNA is TGCAGTGCTAGTACAGGGGGCTTTCAGCCCCAGCATTTT.

The sample holds a few counts of this clonotype. The V gene is TRBV12-3 or TRBV12-4, the J gene TRBJ1-2; D is uncertain. The CDR3 totals 14 residues. V lost 3 bases, J lost 5 bases, and 13 bases lay in between. The CDR3 region is CASSFASTPYGYTF. CDR3 DNA: TGTGCCAGCAGTTTTGCCTCGACACCATATGGCTACACCTTC.

The chain couples TRBV20-1 to TRBJ2-4, with D perhaps matching TRBD1 (6 bases). The CDR3 has 11 residues. Germline CDR1 reads DFQATT; CDR2 reads SNEGSKA (reference sequence). V was shortened by 6 bases and J by 9 bases, with 12 bases between the two germline ends. The CDR3 region is CSAEQGTIQYF. The CDR3 DNA is TGCAGTGCGGAACAGGGTACCATTCAGTACTTC.

Concerning this clonotype: The germline gene is not matched at one end of the junction; a read error may be the cause. V and J are TRBV6-5 and TRBJ2-1; 9 bases agree with TRBD1. Germline V CDR1 and CDR2: MNHEY, SVGAGI. CDR3 length: 12 amino acids. For the CDR3, the DNA is TGTGCCAGCAGCCCGAACAGGGGGCTATTGGTCTTC. Its protein is CASSPNRGLLVF.

This chain connects TRBV20-1 to TRBJ1-4; TRBD1 agrees at 7 bases. V gave up 6 bases and J gave up 8 bases; unmatched junction bases: 9. Germline loops: CDR1 DFQATT, CDR2 SNEGSKA (reference sequence). CDR3 size: 13 residues. The DNA of the CDR3 is TGCAGTGCAAGACAGGGATTGGAGGAAAAACTGTTTTTT. Translating it yields CSARQGLEEKLFF.

This clonotype has a handful of counts. The chain joins TRBV10-3 to TRBJ2-7; weak D call: TRBD1 (6 bases). Germline CDR1 reads ENHRY; CDR2 reads SYGVKD. The CDR3 is 15 amino acids. Trimming removed 0 bases from V and 3 bases from J, with 12 bases in between. The CDR3 coding sequence is TGTGCCATCAGTGAGTCCCCCCAGGGGTTCTACGAGCAGTACTTC. This sequence encodes CAISESPQGFYEQYF.

CDR3 sequence reads: CATSEAGRRGEKLFF. The CDR3 nucleotides read TGTGCCACCAGTGAAGCCGGACGACGGGGTGAAAAACTGTTTTTT. This sequence joins TRBV24-1 and TRBJ1-4, with unresolved D. The germline CDR1 and CDR2 sequences are KGHDR and SFDVKD. Trimming took off 4 bases at V and 7 bases at J, with 15 bases between the two ends. The CDR3 totals 15 residues.

The V gene is TRBV2, the J gene TRBJ2-3; D is unclear. This CDR3 has 15 amino acids. With 4 bases removed from V and 2 bases from J, the gap between germline ends came to 13 bases. The V gene's germline CDR1 is SNHLY and CDR2 FYNNEI. The CDR3 protein is CASSANAFPTDTQYF. In DNA form, the CDR3 reads TGTGCCAGCAGTGCAAACGCCTTTCCCACAGATACGCAGTATTTT.

The rearrangement uses TRBV3-1 and TRBJ2-5, with 13 bases that match TRBD2. With V trimmed by 4 bases and J by 5 bases, 7 bases remained unmatched. Germline V gene data show CDR1 as LGHDT and CDR2 as YNNKEL (reference sequence). The CDR3 consists of 16 residues. Here the CDR3 reads CASSLKTSGGRETQYF. The CDR3 DNA reads as TGTGCCAGCAGCCTGAAGACTAGCGGGGGGCGGGAGACCCAGTACTTC.

V and J are TRBV25-1 and TRBJ2-7; 11 bases agree with TRBD1. V shed 6 bases and J 4 bases; nucleotides not matched to a gene: 11. The CDR3 is 16 residues long. In germline, CDR1 is MGHDK, CDR2 SYGVNS. The CDR3 reads CASRPALGQGAYEQYF. CDR3 DNA: TGTGCCAGCAGACCTGCCCTAGGACAGGGGGCTTACGAGCAGTACTTC.

The chain recombines TRBV15 with TRBJ2-1; TRBD2 agrees at 14 bases. CDR3 length: 16 residues. The germline V gene encodes CDR1 LNHNV and CDR2 YYDKDF (reference sequence). The trim removed 1 base at V and 8 bases at J, leaving 4 bases unmatched. The CDR3 protein is CATSRAQTSGRDEQFF. CDR3 DNA sequence: TGTGCCACCAGCAGAGCTCAGACTAGCGGGAGGGATGAGCAGTTCTTC.